This T cell receptor (beta chain) was retrieved from a study of shared clonotypes between healthy human individuals. The study, taken as a whole, reports: Some clonotypes were shared by all four sorted-subset donors, while others were not shared. The non-shared ones had lower generation probabilities than the shared ones. As a rule, naive subsets had a larger estimated richness than memory subsets.

Assay: immunoSEQ multiplex PCR; the TCRdb copy retains only in-frame clones and omits some. The data hold approximately 1.4 million clones, with nearly 99% observed a single time. Division of CD4+ cells produced a CD45RA+ naive subset and a CD45RA-negative memory subset. J was trimmed by 5 bases and V by 0 bases; bases with no gene match: 4. Germline CDR1 reads SGDLS; CDR2 reads YYNGEE. This CDR3 is 15 amino acids long. With regard to this clone: Antigen: not known.

The chain carries TRBV9 and TRBJ1-1; TRBD1 matches 10 bases. Sequenced: naive CD4+ T cells sorted from blood. Subset defined: CD45RA+ positively selected. The TCR was taken from a man between 25 and 39 years old in good health. The DNA for the CDR3 is TGTGCCAGCAGCGTAGGACAGGGGGCCGGGACTGAAGCTTTCTTT. Protein: CASSVGQGAGTEAFF.